These 9 T cell receptor beta chains were sequenced from one sample in a study of glioma-infiltrating T cells after dendritic cell vaccination. TCRdb keeps only in-frame clones here, not all; method: immunoSEQ multiplex PCR. The sample holds 80,000 to 95,000 clones; more than 70% are singletons and the top ten take around 2.9%. The sample here was blood, taken before dendritic cell vaccination. Every receptor here comes from a human donor with glioblastoma.

The gene calls are TRBV7-3 and TRBJ2-5; 15 bases fit TRBD2. Looked up from germline, CDR1 is SGHTA and CDR2 is FQGTGA. J lost 11 bases, V lost 5 bases, and 3 bases had no gene match. The length of the CDR3 is 13 residues. The CDR3 region has the DNA TGTGCCAGCAGCCCCGGACTAGCGGGAGGGCAGTACTTC. It yields the protein CASSPGLAGGQYF.

This clone was counted once. V is TRBV5-8 and J is TRBJ1-1; 8 bases match TRBD1. The CDR3 spans 14 residues. V dropped 1 base and J dropped 3; count of bases not matched to a gene: 2. Germline V gives CDR1 SGHTS, CDR2 YDEGEE. CDR3 sequence: CASSLQGADTEAFF. DNA of the CDR3: TGTGCCAGCAGCTTGCAGGGGGCTGACACTGAAGCTTTCTTT.

This chain connects TRBV30 to TRBJ1-1; D gene ambiguous. V lost 1 base and J lost 5, with 20 bases in between. Germline values: CDR1 GTSNPN, CDR2 SVGIG (reference sequence). This CDR3 spans 16 amino acids. CDR3 in amino acids: CAWSAPRHTRGTEAFF. The DNA of the CDR3 is TGTGCCTGGAGTGCACCAAGGCATACCCGAGGGACTGAAGCTTTCTTT. Variable domain in full (rest from reference TRBV30 and TRBJ1-1): SQTIHQWPATLVQPVGSPLSLECTVEGTSNPNLYWYRQAAGRGLQLLFYSVGIGQISSEVPQNLSASRPQDRQFILSSKKLLLSDSGFYLCAWSAPRHTRGTEAFFGQGTRLTVV.

The V call is TRBV29-1, the J call TRBJ2-1, with 7 positions matching TRBD1. The length of the CDR3 is 15 residues. The V and J ends lost 2 bases and 1 base, in that order; junction bases with no gene match: 5. Germline CDR1 reads SQVTM; CDR2 reads ANQGSEA. This CDR3 reads CSVEPWTGSYNEQFF. The CDR3 coding sequence is TGCAGCGTTGAACCCTGGACAGGATCCTACAATGAGCAGTTCTTC.

Written as DNA, the CDR3 is TGTGCCAGCAGCGACGGGGGGGCGCGCACCGGGGAGCTGTTTTTT. Its translation: CASSDGGARTGELFF. V is TRBV6-5 and J is TRBJ2-2, with 8 nucleotides matching TRBD2. There are 15 residues in the CDR3. V shed 6 bases, J shed 4 bases, and the junction held 7 bases outside the gene matches. Per germline, CDR1 MNHEY and CDR2 SVGAGI.

The chain has TRBV7-2 and TRBJ1-2, with 7 bases matching TRBD1. There are 12 residues in the CDR3. From germline, CDR1 is SGHTA and CDR2 FQGNSA. V lost 5 bases, J lost 3 bases, and 0 bases stayed unmatched. CDR3 DNA sequence: TGTGCCAGCAGCCAGGGGGACTATGGCTACACCTTC. Protein product: CASSQGDYGYTF. Together with reference TRBV7-2 and TRBJ1-2, the CDR3 gives the full variable domain: GAGVSQSPSNKVTEKGKDVELRCDPISGHTALYWYRQSLGQGLEFLIYFQGNSAPDKSGLPSDRFSAERTGGSVSTLTIQRTQQEDSAVYLCASSQGDYGYTFGSGTRLTVV.

The rearrangement joins TRBV5-5 to TRBJ1-6; 9 positions match TRBD1. Germline V lookup: CDR1 SGHKS, CDR2 YYEKEE (reference sequence). V lost 4 bases and J lost 9; bases outside the gene matches: 8. This CDR3 contains 15 residues. The CDR3 loop is CASSTLQGAGSPLHF. CDR3 bases: TGTGCCAGCAGCACCCTACAGGGGGCTGGTTCACCCCTCCACTTT.

The rearrangement links TRBV6-5 to TRBJ1-3, with no clear D. Trimming removed 4 bases at V and 0 bases at J, with 10 bases between. The CDR3 covers 15 residues. CDR1 is MNHEY and CDR2 is SVGAGI in the germline V gene. The CDR3 DNA is TGTGCCAGCAGTTCCCGCGGCCTCTCTGGAAACACCATATATTTT. It specifies CASSSRGLSGNTIYF.

In this sample, this clone turned up a few times. The rearrangement links TRBV7-9 to TRBJ1-3; the D is unclear. V was shortened by 2 bases and J by 4 bases, with 6 bases between the two germline ends. Germline loops: CDR1 SEHNR, CDR2 FQNEAQ (reference sequence). This CDR3 has 13 residues. CDR3 nucleotide sequence: TGTGCCAGCAGCTTACCCCCGGGAAACACCATATATTTT. This encodes CASSLPPGNTIYF. The variable domain in full, completed from reference TRBV7-9 and TRBJ1-3, reads DTGVSQNPRHKITKRGQNVTFRCDPISEHNRLYWYRQTLGQGPEFLTYFQNEAQLEKSRLLSDRFSAERPKGSFSTLEIQRTEQGDSAMYLCASSLPPGNTIYFGEGSWLTVV.